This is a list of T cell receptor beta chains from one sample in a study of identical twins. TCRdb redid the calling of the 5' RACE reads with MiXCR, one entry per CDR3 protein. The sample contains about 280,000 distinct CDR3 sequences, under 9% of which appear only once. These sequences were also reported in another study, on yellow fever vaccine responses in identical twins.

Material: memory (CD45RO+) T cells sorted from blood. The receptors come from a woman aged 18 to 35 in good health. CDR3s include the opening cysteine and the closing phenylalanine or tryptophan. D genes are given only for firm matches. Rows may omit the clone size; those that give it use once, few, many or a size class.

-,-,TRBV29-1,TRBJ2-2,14,CSVARDFNTGELFF,TGCAGCGTTGCCCGGGACTTTAACACCGGGGAGCTGTTTTTT
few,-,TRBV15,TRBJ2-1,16,CATSRALGPVYNEQFF,TGTGCCACCAGCAGAGCACTTGGACCAGTCTACAATGAGCAGTTCTTC
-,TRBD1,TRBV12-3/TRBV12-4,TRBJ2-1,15,CASVLQGLGNNEQFF,TGTGCCAGCGTTCTACAGGGGCTCGGGAACAATGAGCAGTTCTTC
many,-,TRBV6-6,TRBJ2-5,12,CASSYFQETQYF,TGTGCCAGCAGTTACTTCCAAGAGACCCAGTACTTC
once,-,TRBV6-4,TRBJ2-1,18,CAFCSPGPIAVSYNEQFF,TGTGCCTTCTGTAGCCCGGGGCCCATAGCGGTCTCCTACAATGAGCAGTTCTTC
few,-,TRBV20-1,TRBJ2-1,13,CSATTSSYNEQFF,TGCAGTGCTACTACTAGCTCCTACAATGAGCAGTTCTTC
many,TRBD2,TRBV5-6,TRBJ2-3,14,CASSLAGVTDTQYF,TGTGCCAGCAGCTTAGCGGGGGTGACAGATACGCAGTATTTT
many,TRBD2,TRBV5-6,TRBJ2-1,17,CASSSYSGGIDNNEQFF,TGTGCCAGCAGCTCCTATTCGGGGGGAATCGATAACAATGAGCAGTTCTTC
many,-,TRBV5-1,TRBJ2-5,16,CASSYPDKQFQETQYF,TGCGCCAGCAGCTACCCGGACAAACAATTCCAAGAGACCCAGTACTTC
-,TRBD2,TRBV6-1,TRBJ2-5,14,CASTLGGTGYTQYF,TGTGCCAGCACCCTGGGGGGGACGGGTTATACCCAGTACTTC
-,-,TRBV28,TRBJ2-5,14,CASSLISSQETQYF,TGTGCCAGCAGTTTAATCAGCAGTCAAGAGACCCAGTACTTC
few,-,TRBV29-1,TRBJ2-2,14,CSVGLVQGTGELFF,TGCAGCGTTGGGTTGGTTCAGGGGACCGGGGAGCTGTTTTTT
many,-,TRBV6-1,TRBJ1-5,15,CASSPLDGSYQPQHF,TGTGCCAGCAGCCCCCTGGACGGCAGCTATCAGCCCCAGCATTTT
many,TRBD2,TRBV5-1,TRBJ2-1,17,CASSLAPRAGAYNEQFF,TGCGCCAGCAGCTTGGCCCCAAGAGCGGGGGCCTACAATGAGCAGTTCTTC
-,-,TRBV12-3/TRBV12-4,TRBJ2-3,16,CASSFVGGAGADTQYF,TGTGCCAGCAGTTTTGTTGGGGGAGCGGGCGCAGATACGCAGTATTTT
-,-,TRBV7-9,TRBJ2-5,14,CASSPGVGAETQYF,TGTGCCAGCAGCCCTGGGGTAGGGGCGGAGACCCAGTACTTC
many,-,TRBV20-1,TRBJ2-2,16,CSAPLGGRVNTGELFF,TGCAGTGCTCCACTGGGGGGGCGGGTAAACACCGGGGAGCTGTTTTTT
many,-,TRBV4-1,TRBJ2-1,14,CASRAILKGNEQFF,TGCGCCAGCAGAGCGATCTTAAAGGGCAATGAGCAGTTCTTC
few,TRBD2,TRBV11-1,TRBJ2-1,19,CASSLGVSGRGGSYNEQFF,TGTGCCAGCAGCTTAGGGGTGAGCGGGAGGGGTGGCTCCTACAATGAGCAGTTCTTC
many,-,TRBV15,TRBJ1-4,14,CATSREGPNEKLFF,TGTGCCACCAGCAGAGAGGGCCCTAATGAAAAACTGTTTTTT
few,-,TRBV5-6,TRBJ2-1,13,CASRLPDNNEQFF,TGTGCCAGCAGACTCCCCGACAACAATGAGCAGTTCTTC
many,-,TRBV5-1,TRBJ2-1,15,CASRELAAPYNEQFF,TGCGCCAGCAGGGAACTCGCTGCCCCCTACAATGAGCAGTTCTTC
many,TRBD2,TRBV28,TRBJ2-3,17,CASSTSGLLTFSDTQYF,TGTGCCAGCAGCACTTCGGGACTACTAACTTTTTCGGATACGCAGTATTTT
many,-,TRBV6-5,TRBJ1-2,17,CASSYSYDFSGYMVYTF,TGTGCCAGCAGTTACAGTTATGATTTCTCAGGGTATATGGTCTACACCTTC
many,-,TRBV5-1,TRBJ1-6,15,CASSLGQTYNSPLHF,TGCGCCAGCAGCCTTGGGCAAACCTATAATTCACCCCTCCACTTT
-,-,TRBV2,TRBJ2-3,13,CASSESGPDTQYF,TGTGCCAGCAGTGAATCCGGTCCAGATACGCAGTATTTT
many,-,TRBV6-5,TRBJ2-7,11,CASSYGPEQYF,TGTGCCAGCAGTTACGGTCCCGAGCAGTACTTC
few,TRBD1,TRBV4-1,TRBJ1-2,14,CASSQQTGNYGYTF,TGCGCCAGCAGCCAGCAGACAGGGAACTATGGCTACACCTTC
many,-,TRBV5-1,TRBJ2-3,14,CASSLTGVADTQYF,TGCGCCAGCAGCTTAACGGGAGTGGCAGATACGCAGTATTTT